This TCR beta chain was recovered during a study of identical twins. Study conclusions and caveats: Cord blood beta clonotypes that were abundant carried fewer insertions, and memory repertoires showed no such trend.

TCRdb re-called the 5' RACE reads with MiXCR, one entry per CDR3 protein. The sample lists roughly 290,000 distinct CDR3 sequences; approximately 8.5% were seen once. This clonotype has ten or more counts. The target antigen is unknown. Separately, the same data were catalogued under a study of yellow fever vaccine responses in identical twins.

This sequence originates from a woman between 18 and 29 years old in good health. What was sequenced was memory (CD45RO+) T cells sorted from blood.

The chain's CDR3 is CATIKRGNTEAFF. CDR3 DNA sequence: TGTGCCACCATCAAGCGGGGAAACACTGAAGCTTTCTTT. V is TRBV6-1 and J is TRBJ1-1; D ambiguous. CDR3 size: 13 residues. V was cut by 10 bases and J by 2 bases, with 14 bases left in between. Germline V gene sequence: CDR1 MNHNS, CDR2 SASEGT.